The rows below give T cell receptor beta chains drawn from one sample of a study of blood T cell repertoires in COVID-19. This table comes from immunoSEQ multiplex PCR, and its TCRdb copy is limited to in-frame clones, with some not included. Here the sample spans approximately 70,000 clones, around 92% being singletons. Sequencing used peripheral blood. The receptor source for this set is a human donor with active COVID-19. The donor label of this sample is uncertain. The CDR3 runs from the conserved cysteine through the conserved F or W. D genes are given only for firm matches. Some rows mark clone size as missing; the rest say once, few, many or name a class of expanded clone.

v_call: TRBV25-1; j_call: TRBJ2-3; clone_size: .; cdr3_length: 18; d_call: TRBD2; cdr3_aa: CASSEASGRARGTDTQYF; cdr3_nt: TGTGCCAGCAGTGAAGCTAGCGGGAGAGCGCGAGGCACAGATACGCAGTATTTT
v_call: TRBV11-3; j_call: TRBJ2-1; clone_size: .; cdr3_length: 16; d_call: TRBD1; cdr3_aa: CASSLGGTGGWNEQFF; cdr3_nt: TGTGCCAGCAGCTTAGGTGGGACAGGGGGTTGGAATGAGCAGTTCTTC
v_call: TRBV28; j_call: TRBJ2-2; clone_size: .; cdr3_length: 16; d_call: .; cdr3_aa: CASSPAGAGGTGELFF; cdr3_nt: TGTGCCAGCAGCCCGGCGGGGGCAGGAGGAACCGGGGAGCTGTTTTTT
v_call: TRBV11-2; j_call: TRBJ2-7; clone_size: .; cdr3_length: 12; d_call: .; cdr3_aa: CASSPQGYEQYF; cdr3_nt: TGTGCCAGCAGCCCGCAGGGGTACGAGCAGTACTTC
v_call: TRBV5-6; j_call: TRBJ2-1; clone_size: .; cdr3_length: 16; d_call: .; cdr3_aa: CASSLLRERSYNEQFF; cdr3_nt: TGTGCCAGCAGCCTCCTCCGGGAGAGGTCCTACAATGAGCAGTTCTTC
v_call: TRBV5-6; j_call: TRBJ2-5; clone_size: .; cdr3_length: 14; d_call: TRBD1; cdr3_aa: CASSFGTDRETQYF; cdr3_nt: TGTGCCAGCAGCTTTGGAACGGACAGGGAGACCCAGTACTTC
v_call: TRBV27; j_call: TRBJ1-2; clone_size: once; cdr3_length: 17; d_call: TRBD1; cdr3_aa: CASAASLRGRTVRGYTF; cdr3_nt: TGTGCCAGCGCAGCTTCCCTGAGGGGGCGTACCGTCAGAGGCTACACCTTC
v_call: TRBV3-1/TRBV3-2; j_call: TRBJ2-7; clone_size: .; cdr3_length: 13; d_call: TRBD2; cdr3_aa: CASSRTSNYEQYF; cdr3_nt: TGTGCCAGCAGCCGGACTAGCAACTACGAGCAGTACTTC
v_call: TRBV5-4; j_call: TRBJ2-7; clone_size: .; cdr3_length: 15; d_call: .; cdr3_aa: CASSFSGTQPYEQYF; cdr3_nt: TGTGCCAGCAGCTTTTCCGGGACTCAACCCTACGAGCAGTACTTC
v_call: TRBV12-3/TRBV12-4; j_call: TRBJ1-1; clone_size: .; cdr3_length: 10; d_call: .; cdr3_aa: CASSLREAFF; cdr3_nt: TGTGCCAGCAGTCTCAGAGAAGCTTTCTTT
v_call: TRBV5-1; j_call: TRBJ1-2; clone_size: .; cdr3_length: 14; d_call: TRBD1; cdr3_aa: CASSLGTGSYGYTF; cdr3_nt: TGCGCCAGCAGCTTGGGGACAGGCTCATATGGCTACACCTTC
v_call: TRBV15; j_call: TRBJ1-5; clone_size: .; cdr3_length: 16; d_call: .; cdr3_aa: CATPAGLHESNQPQHF; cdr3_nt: TGTGCCACCCCCGCGGGGCTACATGAGAGCAATCAGCCCCAGCATTTT
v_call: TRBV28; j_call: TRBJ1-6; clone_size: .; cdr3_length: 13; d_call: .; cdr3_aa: CASSKRPDSPLHF; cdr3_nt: TGTGCCAGCAGCAAGCGCCCGGATTCACCCCTCCACTTT
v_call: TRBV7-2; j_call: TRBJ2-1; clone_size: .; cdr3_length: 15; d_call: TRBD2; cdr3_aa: CASTSLGGRYNEQFF; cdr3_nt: TGTGCCAGCACCTCGTTGGGCGGGAGGTACAATGAGCAGTTCTTC
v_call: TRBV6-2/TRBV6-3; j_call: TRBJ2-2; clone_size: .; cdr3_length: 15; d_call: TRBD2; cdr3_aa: CASSYGLADTGELFF; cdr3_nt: TGTGCCAGCAGTTACGGGCTAGCGGACACCGGGGAGCTGTTTTTT
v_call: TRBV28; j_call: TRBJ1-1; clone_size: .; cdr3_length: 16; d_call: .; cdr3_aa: CASSSAGPPLNTEAFF; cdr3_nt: TGTGCCAGCAGTTCCGCAGGGCCACCCTTGAACACTGAAGCTTTCTTT
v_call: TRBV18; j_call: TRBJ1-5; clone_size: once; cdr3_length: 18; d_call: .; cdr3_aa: CASSPPGGTPGRYQPQHF; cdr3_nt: TGTGCCAGCTCACCACCGGGAGGGACACCAGGGAGGTATCAGCCCCAGCATTTT
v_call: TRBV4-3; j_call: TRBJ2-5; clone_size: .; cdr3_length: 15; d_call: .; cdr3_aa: CASSQALTDQETQYF; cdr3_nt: TGCGCCAGCAGCCAGGCATTGACAGATCAAGAGACCCAGTACTTC
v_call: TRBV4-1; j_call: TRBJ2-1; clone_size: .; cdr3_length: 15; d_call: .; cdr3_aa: CASSQVGAAYNEQFF; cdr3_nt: TGCGCCAGCAGCCAAGTCGGAGCTGCGTACAATGAGCAGTTCTTC
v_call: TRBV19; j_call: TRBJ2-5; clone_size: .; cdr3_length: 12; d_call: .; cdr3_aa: CASSTSQETQYF; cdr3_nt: TGTGCCAGTAGTACGTCGCAAGAGACCCAGTACTTC
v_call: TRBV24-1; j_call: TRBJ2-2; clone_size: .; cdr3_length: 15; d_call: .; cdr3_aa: CATSDFPRYTGELFF; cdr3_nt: TGTGCCACCAGTGATTTTCCCAGATACACCGGGGAGCTGTTTTTT
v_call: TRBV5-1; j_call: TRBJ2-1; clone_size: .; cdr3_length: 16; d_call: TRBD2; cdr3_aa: CASSLRASGVYNEQFF; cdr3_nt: TGCGCCAGCAGCTTGAGGGCTAGCGGAGTCTACAATGAGCAGTTCTTC
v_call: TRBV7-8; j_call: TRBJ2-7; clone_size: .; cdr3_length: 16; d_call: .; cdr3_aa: CASSLYHSPSSYEQYF; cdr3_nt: TGTGCCAGCAGCTTATATCACTCTCCGAGCTCCTACGAGCAGTACTTC
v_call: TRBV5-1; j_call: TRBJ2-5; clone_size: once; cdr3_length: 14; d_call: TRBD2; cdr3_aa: CASSPGTTRETQYF; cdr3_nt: TGCGCCAGCAGCCCTGGGACTACGAGAGAGACCCAGTACTTC
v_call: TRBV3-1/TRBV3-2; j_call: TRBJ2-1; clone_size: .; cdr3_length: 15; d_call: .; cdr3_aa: CASSQDSGFYNEQFF; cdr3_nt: TGTGCCAGCAGCCAAGATTCAGGCTTTTACAATGAGCAGTTCTTC
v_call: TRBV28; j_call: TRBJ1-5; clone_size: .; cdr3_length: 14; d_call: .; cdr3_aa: CASSRGGTGQPQHF; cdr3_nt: TGTGCCAGCAGTCGAGGAGGCACGGGTCAGCCCCAGCATTTT
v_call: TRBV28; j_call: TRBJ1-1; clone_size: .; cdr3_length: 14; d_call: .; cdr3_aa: CASSLLTVNTEAFF; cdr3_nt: TGTGCCAGCAGTTTATTAACAGTGAACACTGAAGCTTTCTTT
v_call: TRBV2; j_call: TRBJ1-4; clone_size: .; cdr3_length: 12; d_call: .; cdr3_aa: CASSESREKLFF; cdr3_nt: TGTGCCAGCAGTGAAAGCCGGGAAAAACTGTTTTTT
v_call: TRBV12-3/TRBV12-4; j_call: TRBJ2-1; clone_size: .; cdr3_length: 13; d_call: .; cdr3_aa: CASIGGAINEQFF; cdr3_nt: TGTGCCAGCATCGGAGGGGCGATCAATGAGCAGTTCTTC
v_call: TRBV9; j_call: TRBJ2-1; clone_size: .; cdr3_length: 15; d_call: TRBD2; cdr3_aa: CASSVRGLAGGEQFF; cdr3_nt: TGTGCCAGCAGCGTACGGGGACTAGCGGGAGGAGAGCAGTTCTTC
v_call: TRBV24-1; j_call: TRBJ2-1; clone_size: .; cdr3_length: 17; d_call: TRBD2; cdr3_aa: CATSDLNRLAGATEQFF; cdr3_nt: TGTGCCACCAGTGATTTAAATCGACTAGCGGGAGCGACGGAGCAGTTCTTC